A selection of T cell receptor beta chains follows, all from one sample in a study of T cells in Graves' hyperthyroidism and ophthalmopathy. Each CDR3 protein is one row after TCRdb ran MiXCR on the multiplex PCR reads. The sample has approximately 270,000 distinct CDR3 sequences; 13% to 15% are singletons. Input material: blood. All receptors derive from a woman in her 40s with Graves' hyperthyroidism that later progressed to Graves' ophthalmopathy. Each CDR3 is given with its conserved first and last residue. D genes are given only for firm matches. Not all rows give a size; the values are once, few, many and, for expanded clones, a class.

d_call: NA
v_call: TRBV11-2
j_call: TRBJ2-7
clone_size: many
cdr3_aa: CASSMDYRYEQYF
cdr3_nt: TGTGCCAGCAGCATGGACTATAGGTACGAGCAGTACTTC

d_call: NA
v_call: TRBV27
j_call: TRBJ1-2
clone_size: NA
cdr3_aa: CASSRSRVGNYGYTF
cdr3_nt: TGTGCCAGCAGCCGGTCCAGGGTGGGGAACTATGGCTACACCTTC

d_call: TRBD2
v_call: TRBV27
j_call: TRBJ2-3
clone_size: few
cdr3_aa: CASSPRPLAGNTDTQYF
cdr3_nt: TGTGCCAGCAGTCCCCGACCACTAGCGGGGAACACAGATACGCAGTATTTT

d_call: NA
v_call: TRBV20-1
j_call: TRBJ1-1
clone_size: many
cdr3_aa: CSARAKWVQAFF
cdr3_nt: TGCAGTGCTAGGGCTAAATGGGTCCAAGCTTTCTTT

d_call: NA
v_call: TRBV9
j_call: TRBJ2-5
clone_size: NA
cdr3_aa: CASSVSVGETQYF
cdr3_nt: TGTGCCAGCAGCGTGTCTGTCGGCGAGACCCAGTACTTC

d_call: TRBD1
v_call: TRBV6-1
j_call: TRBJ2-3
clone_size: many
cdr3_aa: CASSDWDSSTDTQYF
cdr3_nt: TGTGCCAGCAGTGACTGGGACAGTAGCACAGATACGCAGTATTTT

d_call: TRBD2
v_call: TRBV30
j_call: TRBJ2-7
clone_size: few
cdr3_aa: CAWSYWGGRGSYEQYF
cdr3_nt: TGTGCCTGGAGCTATTGGGGCGGGAGAGGCTCCTACGAGCAGTACTTC

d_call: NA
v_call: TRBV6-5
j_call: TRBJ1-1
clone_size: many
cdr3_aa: CASSSLRGGRGTTEAFF
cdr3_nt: TGTGCCAGCAGTTCACTACGCGGGGGGCGGGGGACCACTGAAGCTTTCTTT

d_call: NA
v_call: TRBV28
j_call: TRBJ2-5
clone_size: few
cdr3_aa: CASSTGGRETQYF
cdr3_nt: TGTGCCAGCAGCACTGGGGGCCGGGAGACCCAGTACTTC

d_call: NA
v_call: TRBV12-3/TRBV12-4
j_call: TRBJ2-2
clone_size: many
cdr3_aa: CASSSLTNTGELFF
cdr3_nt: TGTGCCAGCAGTTCGCTTACTAACACCGGGGAGCTGTTTTTT

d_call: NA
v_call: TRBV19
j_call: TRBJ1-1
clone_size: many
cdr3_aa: CASSPGQEAFF
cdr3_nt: TGTGCCAGTAGTCCAGGACAGGAAGCTTTCTTT

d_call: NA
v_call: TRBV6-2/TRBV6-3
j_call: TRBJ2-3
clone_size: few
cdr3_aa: CASRVDSTDTQYF
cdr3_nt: TGTGCCAGCAGGGTGGACAGCACAGATACGCAGTATTTT

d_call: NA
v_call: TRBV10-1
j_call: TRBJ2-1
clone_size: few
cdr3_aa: CASKPDLAPLGEQFF
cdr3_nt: TGCGCCAGCAAGCCGGATTTGGCGCCCTTAGGTGAGCAGTTCTTC

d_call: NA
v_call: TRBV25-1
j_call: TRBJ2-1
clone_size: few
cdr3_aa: CASEGPSYNEQFF
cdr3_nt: TGTGCCAGCGAGGGACCAAGTTACAATGAGCAGTTCTTC

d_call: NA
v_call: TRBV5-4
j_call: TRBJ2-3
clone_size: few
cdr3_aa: CASSLPATDTQYF
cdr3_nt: TGTGCCAGCAGCCTCCCAGCCACAGATACGCAGTATTTT

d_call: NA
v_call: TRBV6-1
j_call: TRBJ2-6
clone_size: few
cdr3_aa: CASSGQPSSGANVLTF
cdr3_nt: TGTGCCAGCTCCGGACAGCCTAGCTCTGGGGCCAACGTCCTGACTTTC

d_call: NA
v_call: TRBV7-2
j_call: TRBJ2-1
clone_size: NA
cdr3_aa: CASSLGSPSYNEQFF
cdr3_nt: TGTGCCAGCAGCCTGGGCTCCCCCTCCTACAATGAGCAGTTCTTC

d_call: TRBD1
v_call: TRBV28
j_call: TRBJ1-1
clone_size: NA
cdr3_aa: CASSSPGQGVTEAFF
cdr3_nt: TGTGCCAGCAGTTCCCCGGGACAGGGGGTGACTGAAGCTTTCTTT

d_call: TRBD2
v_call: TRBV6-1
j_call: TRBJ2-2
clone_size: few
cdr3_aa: CASSQGLALTGELFF
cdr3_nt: TGTGCCAGCAGTCAGGGACTAGCCCTCACCGGGGAGCTGTTTTTT

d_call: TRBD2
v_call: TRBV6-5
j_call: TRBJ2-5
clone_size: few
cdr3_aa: CASSLLAGGPEETQYF
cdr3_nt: TGTGCCAGCAGTTTACTAGCGGGAGGGCCGGAAGAGACCCAGTACTTC

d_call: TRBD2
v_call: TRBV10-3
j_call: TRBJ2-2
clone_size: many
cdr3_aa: CATGLAGGGDTGELFF
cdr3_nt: TGTGCCACCGGACTAGCGGGAGGAGGGGACACCGGGGAGCTGTTTTTT

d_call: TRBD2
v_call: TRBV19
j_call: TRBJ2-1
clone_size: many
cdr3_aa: CASSNWITGAGTSGSSEQFF
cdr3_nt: TGTGCCAGTAGTAATTGGATCACAGGAGCCGGGACTAGCGGGAGCAGTGAGCAGTTCTTC

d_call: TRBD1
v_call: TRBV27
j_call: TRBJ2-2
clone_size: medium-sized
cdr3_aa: CASSRRGLGTGELFF
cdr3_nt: TGTGCCAGCAGTCGCAGGGGGCTTGGTACCGGGGAGCTGTTTTTT

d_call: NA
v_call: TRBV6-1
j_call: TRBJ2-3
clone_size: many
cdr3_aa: CASTTEPSTSTDTQYF
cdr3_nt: TGTGCCAGCACCACCGAACCCTCTACCTCCACAGATACGCAGTATTTT

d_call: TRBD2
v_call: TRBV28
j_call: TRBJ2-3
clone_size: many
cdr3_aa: CASSGSGRAEDTQYF
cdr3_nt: TGTGCCAGCAGTGGAAGCGGGAGGGCCGAGGATACGCAGTATTTT

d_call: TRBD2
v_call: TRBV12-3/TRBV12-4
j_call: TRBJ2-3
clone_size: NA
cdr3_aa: CASSLMAGGPDTQYF
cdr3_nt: TGTGCCAGCAGTTTAATGGCGGGAGGCCCAGATACGCAGTATTTT

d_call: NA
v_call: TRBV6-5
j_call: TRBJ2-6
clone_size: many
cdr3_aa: CASSYSGRLALPGANVLTF
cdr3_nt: TGTGCCAGCAGTTACTCTGGCAGGCTGGCCCTCCCTGGGGCCAACGTCCTGACTTTC

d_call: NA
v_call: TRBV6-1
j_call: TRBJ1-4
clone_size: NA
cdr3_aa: CASSREAFDEKLFF
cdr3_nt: TGTGCCAGCTCCAGGGAGGCATTTGATGAAAAACTGTTTTTT

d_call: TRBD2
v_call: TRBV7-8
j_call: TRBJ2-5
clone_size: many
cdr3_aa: CASSPTSGVQETQYF
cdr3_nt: TGTGCCAGCAGCCCGACTAGCGGGGTCCAAGAGACCCAGTACTTC